The clone carrying this T cell receptor (beta chain) was counted once. With a much larger clone just one base away, this may be a read error. The data were taken from a study of regulatory T cells in long-lasting Graves disease. Time point noted: newly diagnosed GD, antithyroid drugs for less than 3 months. Extracted RNA from PBMCs served as the source of the TCR library. Germline V gene data show CDR1 as LGHDT and CDR2 as YNNKEL (reference sequence). The CDR3 contains 15 residues. HTBI primers from iRepertoire and Arm-PCR of CDR3 regions yielded the TCR beta libraries. TCRdb processed the multiplex PCR reads anew with MiXCR; each CDR3 protein has one entry. The sample lists about 540,000 distinct CDR3 sequences, around an eighth seen once, with roughly 10% in the top ten. These same data were also listed under a study on T cells in Graves' hyperthyroidism and ophthalmopathy.

The sequencing used peripheral blood mononuclear cells (PBMCs), collected at new diagnosis, from a patient treated with antithyroid drugs. The source is a man under 40 with Graves disease. The J gene is TRBJ1-1, the V gene TRBV3-1, with D possibly being TRBD1 (6 bases). The CDR3 here is CVSTPRQAMNTEAFF. CDR3 nucleotide sequence: TGTGTCAGCACCCCCAGACAGGCTATGAACACTGAAGCTTTCTTT.